Below, one T cell receptor (beta chain) is given with its context. Its antigen is as yet unknown. The read stops 3 residues short of the end of the CDR3; the missing end is completed from the germline J gene. Patients had low serum IgG, IgA and/or IgM and specific antibody deficiency. Each donor provided roughly 4.5 to 8.5 ml of heparinized whole blood. This sample was taken from a study of T cell clonality in common variable immunodeficiency. The study's findings and limits: Common variable immunodeficiency TCR beta sequences reportedly had fewer deletions and N-nucleotide insertions. Repertoire-complication correlations in CVID were limited by patient heterogeneity.

CVID and control samples used equivalent genomic DNA input. Method: immunoSEQ multiplex PCR; TCRdb's copy keeps in-frame clones and lacks some. The sample was found to contain about 30,000 clones, and every one recurs. The V gene's germline CDR1 is MNHEY and CDR2 SVGEGT. The length of the CDR3 is 15 residues. The ends were cut back, 6 bases at V and 1 base at J, with 15 bases in the middle. The sample taken for sequencing was peripheral blood mononuclear cells. The receptor's source is a human donor with common variable immunodeficiency. J is TRBJ1-1 and V is TRBV6-2 or TRBV6-3, with TRBD1 as a possible D gene (5 bases). The CDR3 reads CASSRRTRRNTEAFF. The sequenced part of the CDR3 DNA is TGTGCCAGCAGCCGACGGACAAGAAGGAACACTGAA.